This T cell receptor beta chain was sequenced during a study of OX40 agonist ivuxolimab in advanced cancers. General study results and limits: CD8+ T cells (on average) carried more expanded clones than CD4+ T cells.

Comments on this clone: Its antigen remains unidentified.

Clones were read by immunoSEQ multiplex PCR, and TCRdb kept only the in-frame ones, dropping some. Among about 43,000 clones, about 90% were seen once, and the ten largest hold 15%. The CDR3 has 12 residues. Germline assignment: CDR1 MNHNY and CDR2 SVGAGI (reference sequence). Trimming cost V 8 bases and J 8 bases, with 13 bases left between them. The sample in question was CD4+ or CD8+ T cells sorted from blood, obtained in a trial of the OX40 agonist ivuxolimab. The chain employs TRBV6-6 and TRBJ2-1; D not certain. This clonotype was sampled from an adult with an advanced solid tumor such as melanoma, head and neck, liver or kidney cancer. CDR3 region: CASGFRHHEQFF. CDR3 bases: TGTGCCAGCGGCTTCAGGCACCATGAGCAGTTCTTC.